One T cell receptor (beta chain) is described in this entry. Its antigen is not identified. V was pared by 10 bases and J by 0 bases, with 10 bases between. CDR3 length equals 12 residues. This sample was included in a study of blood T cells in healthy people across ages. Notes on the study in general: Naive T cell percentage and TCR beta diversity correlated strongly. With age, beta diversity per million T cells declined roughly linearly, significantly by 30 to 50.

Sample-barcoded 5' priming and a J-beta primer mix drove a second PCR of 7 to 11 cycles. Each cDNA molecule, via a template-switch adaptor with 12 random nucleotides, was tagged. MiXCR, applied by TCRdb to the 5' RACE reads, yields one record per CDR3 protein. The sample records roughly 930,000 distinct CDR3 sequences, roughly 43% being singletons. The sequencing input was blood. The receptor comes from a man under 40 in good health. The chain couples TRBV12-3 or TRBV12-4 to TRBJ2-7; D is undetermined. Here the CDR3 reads CATLTASYEQYF. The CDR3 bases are TGTGCCACCTTGACGGCCTCCTACGAGCAGTACTTC.